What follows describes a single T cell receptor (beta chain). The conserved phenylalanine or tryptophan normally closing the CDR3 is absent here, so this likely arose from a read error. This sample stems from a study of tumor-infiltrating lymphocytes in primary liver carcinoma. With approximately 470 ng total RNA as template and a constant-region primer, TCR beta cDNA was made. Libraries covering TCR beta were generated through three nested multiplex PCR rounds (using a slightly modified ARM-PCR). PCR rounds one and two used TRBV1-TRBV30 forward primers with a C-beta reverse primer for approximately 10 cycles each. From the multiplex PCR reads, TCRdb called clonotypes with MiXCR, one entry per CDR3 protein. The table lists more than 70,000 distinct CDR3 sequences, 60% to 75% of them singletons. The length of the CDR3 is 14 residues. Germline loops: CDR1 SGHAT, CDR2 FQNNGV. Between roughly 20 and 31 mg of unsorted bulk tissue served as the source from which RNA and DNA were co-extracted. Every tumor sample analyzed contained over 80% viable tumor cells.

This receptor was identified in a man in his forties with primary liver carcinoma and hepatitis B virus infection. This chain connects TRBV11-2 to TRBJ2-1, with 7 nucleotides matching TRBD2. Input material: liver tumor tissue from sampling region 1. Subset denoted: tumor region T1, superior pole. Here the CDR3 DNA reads TGTACCAGCAGCGCAGCGGGAAATCGCAATGATCAGTTCTCC. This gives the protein CTSSAAGNRNDQFS.